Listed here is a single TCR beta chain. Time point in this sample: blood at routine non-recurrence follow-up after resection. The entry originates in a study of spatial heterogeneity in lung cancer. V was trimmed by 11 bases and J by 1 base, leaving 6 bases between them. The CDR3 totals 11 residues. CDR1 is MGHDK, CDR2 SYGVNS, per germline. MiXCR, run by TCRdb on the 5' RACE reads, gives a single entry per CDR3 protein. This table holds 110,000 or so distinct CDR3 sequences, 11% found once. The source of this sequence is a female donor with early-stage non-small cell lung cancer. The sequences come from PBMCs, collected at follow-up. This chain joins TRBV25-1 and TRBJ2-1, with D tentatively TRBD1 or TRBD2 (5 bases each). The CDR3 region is CAGGSYNEQFF. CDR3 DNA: TGTGCCGGGGGTTCCTACAATGAGCAGTTCTTC.